Listed below are T cell receptor beta chains from one sample, sequenced in a study of spatial heterogeneity in lung cancer. TCRdb re-derived calls from the 5' RACE reads in MiXCR, one entry per CDR3 protein. Here the sample spans under 150,000 distinct CDR3 sequences, 12% being singletons. This material consisted of PBMCs, taken at follow-up. The source is a male donor with early-stage non-small cell lung cancer. The CDR3 runs from the conserved cysteine through the conserved F or W. A D gene is named only where the DNA matches it firmly. Part of the rows lack a size; the others show once, few, many or a class for expanded clones.

abundance	d_gene	j_gene	v_gene	CDR3aa
few	.	TRBJ2-7	TRBV15	CATSRDGGGLDEQYF
.	.	TRBJ1-6	TRBV2	CASKQRSGSPSPLHF
few	.	TRBJ1-1	TRBV18	CASSLQTNTEAFF
.	.	TRBJ1-3	TRBV18	CASSPQELSGNTIYF
.	.	TRBJ1-2	TRBV7-2	CASSLVSTGRSYGYTF
many	.	TRBJ2-5	TRBV24-1	CATSDATVGGETQYF
many	.	TRBJ2-3	TRBV9	CASSPPGQASTDTQYF
few	TRBD1	TRBJ2-5	TRBV5-1	CASSLGDRDQETQYF
few	.	TRBJ2-7	TRBV7-9	CASQEQGRGEQYF
many	.	TRBJ1-5	TRBV6-2/TRBV6-3	CASRPGFRVGNQPQHF
.	.	TRBJ1-6	TRBV5-6	CASSLERKYNSPLHF
many	.	TRBJ1-5	TRBV6-2/TRBV6-3	CASSYRGGNQPQHF
many	TRBD1	TRBJ2-7	TRBV12-3/TRBV12-4	CASSSEDRAYEQYF
few	.	TRBJ1-5	TRBV4-2	CASSPSRGSNQPQHF
many	.	TRBJ2-1	TRBV27	CASRRDGYNEQFF
many	.	TRBJ2-7	TRBV4-3	CASSQDLVAYEQYF
.	.	TRBJ2-7	TRBV6-6	CASNEGLTYEQYF
.	TRBD1	TRBJ2-7	TRBV11-2	CASSLGGQFYDEQYF
.	.	TRBJ1-2	TRBV11-3	CASSLDGGRLYGYTF
many	.	TRBJ1-2	TRBV29-1	CSVEFGTAGGTF
once	TRBD1	TRBJ1-1	TRBV24-1	CATSTGTGQTFF
many	TRBD1	TRBJ2-2	TRBV9	CASSVAGGQGETGELFF
many	TRBD2	TRBJ2-3	TRBV11-3	CASSSGLAGTDTQYF
many	TRBD1	TRBJ1-5	TRBV28	CASSSWPGQPYQPQHF
many	.	TRBJ1-4	TRBV29-1	CSVRDNEKLFF
few	.	TRBJ2-2	TRBV30	CAWSPSVAGELFF
few	.	TRBJ1-5	TRBV10-3	CAISRSGAGSNQPQHF
.	TRBD2	TRBJ2-3	TRBV6-1	CASSEYSGGPGDTQYF
few	.	TRBJ2-5	TRBV11-1	CASGVGQRETQYF
many	.	TRBJ1-2	TRBV12-3/TRBV12-4	CASSPPTRYNYGYTF
few	TRBD2	TRBJ2-7	TRBV7-8	CASSVLGLTYEQYF
many	.	TRBJ1-1	TRBV7-8	CASSLPGPGSTEAFF
many	TRBD2	TRBJ2-3	TRBV7-3	CASSAGGLTDTQYF
few	TRBD1	TRBJ2-3	TRBV15	CATSRAGDRFTDTQYF
.	TRBD2	TRBJ2-3	TRBV9	CASSETSGGASDTQYF
few	TRBD1	TRBJ2-3	TRBV7-2	CASSRTGPITDTQYF
.	.	TRBJ1-1	TRBV27	CASSLVGRIMNTEAFF
many	TRBD1	TRBJ2-3	TRBV27	CASSLFGTGSSTDTQYF
.	.	TRBJ2-7	TRBV3-1	CASSKRSGYEQYF
.	.	TRBJ1-2	TRBV29-1	CSVVGHNINYGYTF
.	TRBD1	TRBJ1-5	TRBV20-1	CSARPTGSNQPQHF
few	.	TRBJ1-2	TRBV10-2	CASSEMGVFGYTF
many	.	TRBJ1-2	TRBV9	CASSPGQDNYGYTF
.	TRBD1	TRBJ2-1	TRBV11-1	CASSSGTGVHEQFF
many	.	TRBJ2-3	TRBV29-1	CSVEEALSTDTQYF
.	.	TRBJ2-2	TRBV19	CASKHGELFF
few	TRBD1	TRBJ1-6	TRBV7-2	CASSLGGAGGANSPLHF
many	TRBD1	TRBJ1-1	TRBV5-1	CASSGDRGSTTEAFF
.	.	TRBJ1-3	TRBV7-9	CASSFEDVVITGNTIYF
.	.	TRBJ1-3	TRBV5-1	CASSLNSGNTIYF